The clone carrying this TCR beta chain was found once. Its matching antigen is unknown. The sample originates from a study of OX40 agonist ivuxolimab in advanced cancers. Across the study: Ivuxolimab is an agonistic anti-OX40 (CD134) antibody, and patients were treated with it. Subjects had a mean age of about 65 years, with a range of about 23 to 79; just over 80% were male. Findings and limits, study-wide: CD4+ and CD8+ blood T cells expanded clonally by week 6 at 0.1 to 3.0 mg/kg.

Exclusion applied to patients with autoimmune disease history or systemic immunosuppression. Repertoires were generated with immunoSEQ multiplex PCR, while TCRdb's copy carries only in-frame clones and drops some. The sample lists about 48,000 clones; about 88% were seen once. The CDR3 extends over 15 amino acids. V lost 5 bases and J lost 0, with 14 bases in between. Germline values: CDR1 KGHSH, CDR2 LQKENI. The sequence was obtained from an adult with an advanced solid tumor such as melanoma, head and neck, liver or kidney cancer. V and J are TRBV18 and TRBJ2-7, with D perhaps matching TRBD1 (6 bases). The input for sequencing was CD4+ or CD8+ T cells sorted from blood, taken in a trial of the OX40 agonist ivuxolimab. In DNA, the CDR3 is TGTGCCAGCTCAGGGACCCGGACAGCCTCCTACGAGCAGTACTTC. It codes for CASSGTRTASYEQYF.